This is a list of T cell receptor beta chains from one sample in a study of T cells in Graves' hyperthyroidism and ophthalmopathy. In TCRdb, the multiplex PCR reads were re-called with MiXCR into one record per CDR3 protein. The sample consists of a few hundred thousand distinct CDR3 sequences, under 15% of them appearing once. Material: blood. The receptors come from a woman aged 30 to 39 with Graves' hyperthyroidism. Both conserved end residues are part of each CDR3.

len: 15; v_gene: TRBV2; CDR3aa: CASSELGKRNTEAFF
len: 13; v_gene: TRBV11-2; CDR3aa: CASSSGLNYGYTF
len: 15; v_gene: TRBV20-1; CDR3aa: CSARDASGRGETQYF
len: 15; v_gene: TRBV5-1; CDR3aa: CASSLEERFPYEQYF
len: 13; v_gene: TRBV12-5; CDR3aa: CASGLAGGETQYF
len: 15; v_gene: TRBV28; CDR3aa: CASTGQGYSNQPQHF
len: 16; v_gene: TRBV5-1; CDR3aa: CASSATGGSTNEKLFF
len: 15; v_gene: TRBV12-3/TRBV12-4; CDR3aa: CASTWDRAWGQPQHF
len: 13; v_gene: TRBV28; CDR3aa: CASSFLASGELFF
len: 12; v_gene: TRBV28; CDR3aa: CASSLAWTEAFF
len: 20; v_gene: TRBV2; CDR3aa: CASSLLRTGGASTTNEKLFF
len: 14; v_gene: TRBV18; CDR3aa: CASSRAGQGDEQYF
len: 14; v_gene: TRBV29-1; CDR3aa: CSVTPLGNTGELFF
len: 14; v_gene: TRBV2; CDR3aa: CASKIDLGGNTIYF
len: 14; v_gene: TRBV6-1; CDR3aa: CASIRAANTGELFF
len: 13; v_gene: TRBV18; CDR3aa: CASSQQQYNEQFF
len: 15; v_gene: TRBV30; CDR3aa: CAWSVGREWNNEQFF
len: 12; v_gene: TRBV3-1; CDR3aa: CASSHSHYGYTF
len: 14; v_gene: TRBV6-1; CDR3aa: CASNLGTGIYEQYF
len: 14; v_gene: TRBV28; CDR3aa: CASSLPSGRVEQYF
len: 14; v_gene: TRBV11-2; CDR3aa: CASSLDGRADTQYF